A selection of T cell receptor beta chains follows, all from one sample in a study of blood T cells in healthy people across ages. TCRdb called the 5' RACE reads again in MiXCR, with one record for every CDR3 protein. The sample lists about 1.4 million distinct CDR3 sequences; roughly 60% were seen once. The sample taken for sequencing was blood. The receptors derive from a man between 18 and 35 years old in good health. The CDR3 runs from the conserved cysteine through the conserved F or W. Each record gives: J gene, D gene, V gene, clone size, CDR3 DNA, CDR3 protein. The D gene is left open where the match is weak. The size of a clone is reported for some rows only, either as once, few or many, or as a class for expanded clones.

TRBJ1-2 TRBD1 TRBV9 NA TGTGCCAGCAGACCTAAAGACAGGGCTAACTATGGCTACACCTTC CASRPKDRANYGYTF
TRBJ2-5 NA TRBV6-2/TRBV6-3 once TGTGCCAGCAGTGGCACATCGGAGACCCAGTACTTC CASSGTSETQYF
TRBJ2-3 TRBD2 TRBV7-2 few TGTGCCAGCAGCTTAGTGTCGAGACTAGCGGGGATTGGAGATACGCAGTATTTT CASSLVSRLAGIGDTQYF
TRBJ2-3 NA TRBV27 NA TGTGCCAGCAAGGAGGGGAATACGCAGTATTTT CASKEGNTQYF
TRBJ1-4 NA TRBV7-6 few TGTGCCAGCAGCTTCGTGGCCGGAGAAAAACTGTTTTTT CASSFVAGEKLFF
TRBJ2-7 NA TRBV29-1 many TGCAGCGTTGTTGGGGGACGAACCTACGAGCAGTACTTC CSVVGGRTYEQYF
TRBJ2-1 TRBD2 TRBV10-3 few TGTGCCATCAGCGCCCTAGCGGGAGGTGCAAATGAGCAGTTCTTC CAISALAGGANEQFF
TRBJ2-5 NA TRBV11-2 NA TGTGCCAGTCCAATCAGCAGGGACGTCGAGGAGACCCAGTACTTC CASPISRDVEETQYF
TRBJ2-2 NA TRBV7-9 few TGTGCCAGCAGCGAAGAAAACACCGGGGAGCTGTTTTTT CASSEENTGELFF
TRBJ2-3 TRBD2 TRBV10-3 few TGTGCCATCATGTCGCTAGCGGTGGATACGCAGTATTTT CAIMSLAVDTQYF
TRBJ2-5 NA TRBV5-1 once TGCGCCAGCAGCTTAGGGACTCTTATAAAGGAAGAGACCCAGTACTTC CASSLGTLIKEETQYF
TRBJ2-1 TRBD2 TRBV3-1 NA TGTGCCAGCAGCCAAGATGCGGGGGGGCGCCATACGGAGTTCTTC CASSQDAGGRHTEFF
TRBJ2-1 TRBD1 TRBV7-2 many TGTGCCAGCAGCTCCCTGGGACAGGGTTACAATGAGCAGTTCTTC CASSSLGQGYNEQFF
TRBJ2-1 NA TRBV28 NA TGTGTCAGCAGTTTAATGGCCCCCGGGATCTACAATGAGCAGTTCTTC CVSSLMAPGIYNEQFF
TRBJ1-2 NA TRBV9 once TGTGCCAGCAGCCCCTCCGGGGCCCTTCGGGGCTACACCTTC CASSPSGALRGYTF
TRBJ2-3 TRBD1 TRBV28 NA TGTGCCAGCTGGACAACTCCGACAGGGGCGGGTACGCAGTATTTT CASWTTPTGAGTQYF
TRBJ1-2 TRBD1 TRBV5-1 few TGCGCCAGCAGCTTGTACAGGGGCGCGGATGGCTACACCTTC CASSLYRGADGYTF
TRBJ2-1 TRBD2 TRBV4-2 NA TGTGCCAGCAGCCAAGAACCCAGACTAGCGGGACAGGTTGAGCAGTTCTTC CASSQEPRLAGQVEQFF
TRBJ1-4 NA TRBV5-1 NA TGCGCCAGTCGTGGGGGCGACCCAGCAACTAATGAAAAACTGTTTTTT CASRGGDPATNEKLFF
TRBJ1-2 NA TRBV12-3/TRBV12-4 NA TGTGCCAGCAGCTCATATCAGGGAGCTAACTATGGCTACACCTTC CASSSYQGANYGYTF
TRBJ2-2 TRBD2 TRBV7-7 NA TGTGCCAGCAGCTTAGGCCTAGCGGGAGAGAACACCGGGGAGCTGTTTTTT CASSLGLAGENTGELFF
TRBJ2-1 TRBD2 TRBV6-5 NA TGTGCCAGCAGTTACTCAATACCCATAAGGACTAGCGGAGCCTACAATGAGCAGTTCTTC CASSYSIPIRTSGAYNEQFF
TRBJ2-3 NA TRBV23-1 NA TGCGCCAGCAGCCCAGGGGGGGCGCTTGGTCGGGGGGCCTCCCCAGATACGCAGTATTTT CASSPGGALGRGASPDTQYF
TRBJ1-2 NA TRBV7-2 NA TGTGCCAGCAGCTTATACCTAGGCTACACCTTC CASSLYLGYTF
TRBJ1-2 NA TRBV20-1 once TGCAGTGCTAGAGATCTCGAGGACTACTATGGCTACACCTTC CSARDLEDYYGYTF
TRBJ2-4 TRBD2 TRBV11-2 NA TGTGCCAGCAGACCTGGACTAGCGGGAGTTGGGCAGTACTTC CASRPGLAGVGQYF